The clone carrying this T cell receptor beta chain was counted between two and nine times. The data belong to a study of blood T cell repertoires in COVID-19. Study as a whole: Sites across the United States, Italy and Spain contributed samples from acute and convalescent COVID-19. From T cells, B-cell-depleted T cells, or PBMCs came the material, which was cDNA or gDNA.

The CDR3 extends over 13 amino acids. Germline-derived CDR1 and CDR2 are SGHTA and FQGNSA. V was pared by 4 bases and J by 3 bases, with 10 bases between. For recovered donors of Cohort 3, there were two negative PCRs, clearance, or symptom resolution. In the authors' methods: Estimation of nucleated cell counts was performed using reference gene primer amplification. Assay used: immunoSEQ multiplex PCR; TCRdb lists only in-frame clones, some missing. V, J and clone size are taken as reported in that table, and D and trimming were inferred from the DNA itself. The sample consists of some 510,000 clones, approximately 88% of them appearing once.

The sequence derives from a woman between 40 and 55 years old who had recovered from COVID-19. The sequenced material came from PBMCs or T cells enriched from blood (not recorded which). The rearrangement uses TRBV7-2 and TRBJ2-7; D is perhaps TRBD2 (5 bases). The CDR3 loop reads CASSYGRDYEQYF. CDR3 bases: TGTGCCAGCAGCTATGGACGGGACTACGAGCAGTACTTC.